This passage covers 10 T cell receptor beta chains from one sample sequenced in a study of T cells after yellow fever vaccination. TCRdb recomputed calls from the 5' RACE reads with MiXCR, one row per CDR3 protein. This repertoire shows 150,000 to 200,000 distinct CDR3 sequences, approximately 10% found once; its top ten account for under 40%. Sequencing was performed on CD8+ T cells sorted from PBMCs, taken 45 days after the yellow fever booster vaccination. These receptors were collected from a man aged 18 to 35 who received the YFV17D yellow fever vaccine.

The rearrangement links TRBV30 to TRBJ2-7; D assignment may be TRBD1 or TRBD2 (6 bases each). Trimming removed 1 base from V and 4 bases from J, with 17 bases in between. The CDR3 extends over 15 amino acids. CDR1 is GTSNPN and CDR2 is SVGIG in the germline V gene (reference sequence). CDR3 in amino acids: CAWSAGDIRLYEQYF. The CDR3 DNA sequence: TGTGCCTGGAGTGCGGGGGACATTCGATTATACGAGCAGTACTTC.

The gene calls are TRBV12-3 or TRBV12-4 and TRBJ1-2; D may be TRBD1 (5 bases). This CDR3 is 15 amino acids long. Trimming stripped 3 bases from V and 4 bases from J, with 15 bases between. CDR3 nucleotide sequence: TGTGCCAGCAGTTTGGGGCACCTAGGGGCCTATGGCTACACCTTC. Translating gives CASSLGHLGAYGYTF.

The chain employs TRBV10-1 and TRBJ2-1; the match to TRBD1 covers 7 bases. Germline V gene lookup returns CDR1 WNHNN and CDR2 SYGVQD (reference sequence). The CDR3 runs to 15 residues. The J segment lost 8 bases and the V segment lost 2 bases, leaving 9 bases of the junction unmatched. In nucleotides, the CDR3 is TGCGCCAGCAGTGAGGACAGGGTGCTCTGGCATGAGCAGTTCTTC. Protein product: CASSEDRVLWHEQFF.

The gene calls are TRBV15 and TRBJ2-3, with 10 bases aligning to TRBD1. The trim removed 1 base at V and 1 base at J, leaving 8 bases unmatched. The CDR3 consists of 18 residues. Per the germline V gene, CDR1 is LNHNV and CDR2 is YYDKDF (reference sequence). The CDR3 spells CATSRVARGTGGTDTQYF. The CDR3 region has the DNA TGTGCCACCAGCAGAGTAGCACGGGGGACAGGGGGCACAGATACGCAGTATTTT.

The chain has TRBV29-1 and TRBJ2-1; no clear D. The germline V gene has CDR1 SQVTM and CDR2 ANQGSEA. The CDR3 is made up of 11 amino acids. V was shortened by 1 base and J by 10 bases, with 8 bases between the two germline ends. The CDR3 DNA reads TGCAGCGTTGAAGGGGAAGGCGAGCAGTTCTTC. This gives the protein CSVEGEGEQFF.

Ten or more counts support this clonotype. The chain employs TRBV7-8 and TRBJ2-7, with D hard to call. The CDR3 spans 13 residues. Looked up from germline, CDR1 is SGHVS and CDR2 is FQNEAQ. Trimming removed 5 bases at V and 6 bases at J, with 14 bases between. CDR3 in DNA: TGTGCCAGCAGCGCCTGGGGTCTTGGCGAGCAGTACGTC. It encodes CASSAWGLGEQYV.

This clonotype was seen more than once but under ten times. CDR3 amino acids: CASSYQDTGELFF. The CDR3 DNA reads TGTGCCAGCAGTTACCAAGACACCGGGGAGCTGTTTTTT. V usage is TRBV6-5 and J usage is TRBJ2-2; no definite D call. V was clipped by 2 bases and J by 3 bases, with 4 bases between them. CDR3 length equals 13 residues. Germline CDR1 MNHEY, CDR2 SVGAGI.

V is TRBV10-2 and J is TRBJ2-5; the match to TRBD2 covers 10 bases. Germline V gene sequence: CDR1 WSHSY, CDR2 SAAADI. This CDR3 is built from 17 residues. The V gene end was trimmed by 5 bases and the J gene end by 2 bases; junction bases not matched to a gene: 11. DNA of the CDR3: TGCGCCAGCAGTCTCCGGGGTAGCGGGGGGATACAAGAGACCCAGTACTTC. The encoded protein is CASSLRGSGGIQETQYF.

The CDR3 sequence is CASSTTGGGEKLFF. CDR3 coding DNA: TGTGCCAGCAGCACGACAGGGGGTGGAGAAAAACTGTTTTTT. V gene TRBV21-1 combines with J gene TRBJ1-4; the table's D call, TRBD1, has no DNA check behind it. TRBV21-1 represents a pseudogene. The CDR3 is made up of 14 amino acids.

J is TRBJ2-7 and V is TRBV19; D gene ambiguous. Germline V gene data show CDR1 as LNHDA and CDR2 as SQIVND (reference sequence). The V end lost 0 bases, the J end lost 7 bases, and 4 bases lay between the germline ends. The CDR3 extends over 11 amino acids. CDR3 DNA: TGTGCCAGTAGTATAGAGGGGGAGCAGTACTTC. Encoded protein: CASSIEGEQYF.